This is a list of T cell receptor beta chains from one sample in a study of blood T cell repertoires in COVID-19. Data came from immunoSEQ multiplex PCR; TCRdb stores just in-frame clones and leaves some out. Altogether roughly 150,000 clones are present, about 86% being singletons, with the ten largest covering roughly 19%. The sequencing input was peripheral blood. The receptors were gathered from a woman in her 70s who had recovered from COVID-19. CDR3s include the opening cysteine and the closing phenylalanine or tryptophan. Each record gives: clone size, J gene, V gene, D gene, CDR3 DNA, CDR3 protein. A D gene is named only where the DNA matches it firmly. For some rows the clone size is stated as once, few or many, or as a class when expanded; others skip it.

abundance: NA; j_gene: TRBJ1-5; v_gene: TRBV4-3; d_gene: NA; CDR3nt: TGCGCCAGCAGCCAAGGCGGGTCCAATCAGCCCCAGCATTTT; CDR3aa: CASSQGGSNQPQHF
abundance: NA; j_gene: TRBJ2-3; v_gene: TRBV2; d_gene: NA; CDR3nt: TGTGCCAGCAGTGAGGTCGCGGGGTCGCAGTATTTT; CDR3aa: CASSEVAGSQYF
abundance: many; j_gene: TRBJ2-4; v_gene: TRBV7-2; d_gene: NA; CDR3nt: TGTGCCAGCAGCCTTAGGATCGGGGGAGCCAAAAACATTCAGTACTTC; CDR3aa: CASSLRIGGAKNIQYF
abundance: NA; j_gene: TRBJ2-1; v_gene: TRBV28; d_gene: TRBD2; CDR3nt: TGTGCCAGCAGTCAAACCACTAGCGGTTACAATGAGCAGTTCTTC; CDR3aa: CASSQTTSGYNEQFF
abundance: NA; j_gene: TRBJ2-1; v_gene: TRBV9; d_gene: TRBD2; CDR3nt: TGTGCCAGCAGCGCAGTTGGACTAGGCCACAATGAGCAGTTCTTC; CDR3aa: CASSAVGLGHNEQFF
abundance: NA; j_gene: TRBJ1-5; v_gene: TRBV4-1; d_gene: TRBD1; CDR3nt: TGCGCCAGCAGCCAAGACGGTGCGACAGGGGGCAATCAGCCCCAGCATTTT; CDR3aa: CASSQDGATGGNQPQHF
abundance: NA; j_gene: TRBJ1-1; v_gene: TRBV28; d_gene: NA; CDR3nt: TGTGCCAGCAGCCCCCCCCTAAACACTGAAGCTTTCTTT; CDR3aa: CASSPPLNTEAFF
abundance: NA; j_gene: TRBJ1-3; v_gene: TRBV9; d_gene: TRBD1; CDR3nt: TGTGCCAGCAGCCCTCCCCCGGGACAGGGGGGAAACACCATATATTTT; CDR3aa: CASSPPPGQGGNTIYF
abundance: NA; j_gene: TRBJ2-3; v_gene: TRBV27; d_gene: NA; CDR3nt: TGTGCCAGCAGTCCCCTGGGCAGGGGTTCAGATACGCAGTATTTT; CDR3aa: CASSPLGRGSDTQYF
abundance: NA; j_gene: TRBJ1-6; v_gene: TRBV5-4; d_gene: NA; CDR3nt: TGTGCCAGCAGCTTGGGGCAGGGCGTTTTGTCACCCCTCCACTTT; CDR3aa: CASSLGQGVLSPLHF
abundance: NA; j_gene: TRBJ1-2; v_gene: TRBV18; d_gene: NA; CDR3nt: TGTGCCAGCTCACGTAGTGGAGGGCCACTCCAGACCAACTATGGCTACACCTTC; CDR3aa: CASSRSGGPLQTNYGYTF
abundance: NA; j_gene: TRBJ2-1; v_gene: TRBV5-1; d_gene: TRBD1; CDR3nt: TGCGCCAGCAGCTTGGAAGGGGGCCCGGGCCCGACCCAGCAGTTCTTC; CDR3aa: CASSLEGGPGPTQQFF
abundance: NA; j_gene: TRBJ2-5; v_gene: TRBV6-5; d_gene: NA; CDR3nt: TGTGCCAGCAGCCCCGACTACTCGTACCAAGAGACCCAGTACTTC; CDR3aa: CASSPDYSYQETQYF
abundance: once; j_gene: TRBJ1-1; v_gene: TRBV7-9; d_gene: NA; CDR3nt: TGTGCCAGCAGCTTAGCGGGACACCCTGAAGCTTTCTTT; CDR3aa: CASSLAGHPEAFF
abundance: few; j_gene: TRBJ2-5; v_gene: TRBV6-5; d_gene: NA; CDR3nt: TGTGCCAGCTGGGGGGAAGGGCTGGAGACCCAGTACTTC; CDR3aa: CASWGEGLETQYF
abundance: NA; j_gene: TRBJ2-5; v_gene: TRBV19; d_gene: TRBD2; CDR3nt: TGTGCCAGTAGTATAGTTTCTAGCGGGGACCAAGAGACCCAGTACTTC; CDR3aa: CASSIVSSGDQETQYF
abundance: few; j_gene: TRBJ1-2; v_gene: TRBV18; d_gene: NA; CDR3nt: TGTGCCAGCTCACCCACAGGAGCCAACTATGGCTACACCTTC; CDR3aa: CASSPTGANYGYTF
abundance: few; j_gene: TRBJ1-1; v_gene: TRBV30; d_gene: TRBD1; CDR3nt: TGTGCCTGGAGTGTACGGGACAGGGGGAACACTGAAGCTTTCTTT; CDR3aa: CAWSVRDRGNTEAFF
abundance: few; j_gene: TRBJ1-4; v_gene: TRBV2; d_gene: NA; CDR3nt: TGTGCCAGCAGGCGCGGGGGGCTGGCTAATGAAAAACTGTTTTTT; CDR3aa: CASRRGGLANEKLFF
abundance: NA; j_gene: TRBJ1-6; v_gene: TRBV18; d_gene: TRBD1; CDR3nt: TGTGCCAGCTCACCGGTTCCGGGACAGGGACATAATTCACCCCTCCACTTT; CDR3aa: CASSPVPGQGHNSPLHF
abundance: NA; j_gene: TRBJ1-1; v_gene: TRBV23-1; d_gene: TRBD1; CDR3nt: TGCGCCAGCACCCCCGGCGGACAGGGGTGTTTAGGCACTGAAGCTTTCTTT; CDR3aa: CASTPGGQGCLGTEAFF
abundance: NA; j_gene: TRBJ2-5; v_gene: TRBV24-1; d_gene: NA; CDR3nt: TGTGCCACCAGTGAGGGGGGTAGGGTCCAAGAGACCCAGTACTTC; CDR3aa: CATSEGGRVQETQYF
abundance: NA; j_gene: TRBJ2-3; v_gene: TRBV3-1/TRBV3-2; d_gene: TRBD2; CDR3nt: TGTGCCAGCAGCCCCCGGGCTAGCGGGAGTTTCCCAGATACGCAGTATTTT; CDR3aa: CASSPRASGSFPDTQYF
abundance: NA; j_gene: TRBJ1-2; v_gene: TRBV5-1; d_gene: TRBD1; CDR3nt: TGCGCCAGCAGCCCGACAGGGGGCTATGGCTACACCTTC; CDR3aa: CASSPTGGYGYTF
abundance: NA; j_gene: TRBJ2-5; v_gene: TRBV5-1; d_gene: NA; CDR3nt: TGCGCCAGCAGCTTGGTCCCCGAAGAGACCCAGTACTTC; CDR3aa: CASSLVPEETQYF
abundance: few; j_gene: TRBJ1-2; v_gene: TRBV10-3; d_gene: NA; CDR3nt: TGTGCCATCAGTGATTTTGGTGGGGGGGATGGCTACACCTTC; CDR3aa: CAISDFGGGDGYTF
abundance: NA; j_gene: TRBJ1-2; v_gene: TRBV30; d_gene: NA; CDR3nt: TGTGCCTGGGCCCCGGGAACCTATGGCTACACCTTC; CDR3aa: CAWAPGTYGYTF
abundance: NA; j_gene: TRBJ2-5; v_gene: TRBV24-1; d_gene: NA; CDR3nt: TGTGCCACCAGTGACGACAGTGGCCGGGAGACCCAGTACTTC; CDR3aa: CATSDDSGRETQYF
abundance: NA; j_gene: TRBJ1-4; v_gene: TRBV5-1; d_gene: NA; CDR3nt: TGCGCCAGCAGCGGCGGGGACGGGGAAAAACTGTTTTTT; CDR3aa: CASSGGDGEKLFF
abundance: NA; j_gene: TRBJ2-4; v_gene: TRBV2; d_gene: NA; CDR3nt: TGTGCCAGCTCATTTTCGGGGGACATTCAGTACTTC; CDR3aa: CASSFSGDIQYF
abundance: NA; j_gene: TRBJ2-3; v_gene: TRBV25-1; d_gene: NA; CDR3nt: TGTGCCAGCTCCGGTTGGGCAGGGGGCACAGATACGCAGTATTTT; CDR3aa: CASSGWAGGTDTQYF
abundance: few; j_gene: TRBJ2-2; v_gene: TRBV19; d_gene: NA; CDR3nt: TGTGCCAGTAGTACCCAGTTCGGGGCCGGGGAGCTGTTTTTT; CDR3aa: CASSTQFGAGELFF
abundance: NA; j_gene: TRBJ2-3; v_gene: TRBV1; d_gene: NA; CDR3nt: TGCACCCCCACACCCAGCGGGAGGGCCCCAGATACGCAGTATTTT; CDR3aa: CTPTPSGRAPDTQYF
abundance: NA; j_gene: TRBJ2-1; v_gene: TRBV6-5; d_gene: NA; CDR3nt: TGTGCCAGCACCGGGGACTCTACCTACAATGAGCAGTTCTTC; CDR3aa: CASTGDSTYNEQFF
abundance: NA; j_gene: TRBJ2-7; v_gene: TRBV9; d_gene: NA; CDR3nt: TGTGCCAGCAGCGTAGGGGGGGTCTCCTACGAGCAGTACTTC; CDR3aa: CASSVGGVSYEQYF
abundance: NA; j_gene: TRBJ2-1; v_gene: TRBV18; d_gene: NA; CDR3nt: TGTGCCAGCTCGCCAATACTAGATGAGCAGTTCTTC; CDR3aa: CASSPILDEQFF
abundance: many; j_gene: TRBJ2-7; v_gene: TRBV6-5; d_gene: NA; CDR3nt: TGTGCCAGCAGTTACACGCGGGGACAGTCCTACGAGCAGTACTTC; CDR3aa: CASSYTRGQSYEQYF
abundance: NA; j_gene: TRBJ2-3; v_gene: TRBV5-4; d_gene: NA; CDR3nt: TGTGCCAGCAGCCCTAGCACAGGGACAGATACGCAGTATTTT; CDR3aa: CASSPSTGTDTQYF
abundance: NA; j_gene: TRBJ2-1; v_gene: TRBV28; d_gene: TRBD2; CDR3nt: TGTGCCATCCTCAGTGGTGGCGGGACTAGCGGGAGGTTTTTCAATGAGCAGTTCTTC; CDR3aa: CAILSGGGTSGRFFNEQFF
abundance: NA; j_gene: TRBJ2-6; v_gene: TRBV28; d_gene: NA; CDR3nt: TGTGCCAGCAGTTTGTCCGGGGATGGGGCCAACGTCCTGACTTTC; CDR3aa: CASSLSGDGANVLTF
abundance: NA; j_gene: TRBJ1-2; v_gene: TRBV19; d_gene: NA; CDR3nt: TGTGCCAGTAATGCGGGGGCGGGGTATGGCTACACCTTC; CDR3aa: CASNAGAGYGYTF
abundance: many; j_gene: TRBJ2-3; v_gene: TRBV5-1; d_gene: TRBD1; CDR3nt: TGCGCCAGCACCGTGGGGGCAGGGGGCCCCACAGATACGCAGTATTTT; CDR3aa: CASTVGAGGPTDTQYF
abundance: NA; j_gene: TRBJ2-3; v_gene: TRBV5-1; d_gene: TRBD2; CDR3nt: TGCGCCAGCAGCTTGATGCCTAGCGGGAGAGGAGATACGCAGTATTTT; CDR3aa: CASSLMPSGRGDTQYF
abundance: NA; j_gene: TRBJ1-2; v_gene: TRBV27; d_gene: NA; CDR3nt: TGTGCCAGCAGTAGGGGTGGGAATGTAGGCTACACCTTC; CDR3aa: CASSRGGNVGYTF
abundance: NA; j_gene: TRBJ1-2; v_gene: TRBV19; d_gene: TRBD1; CDR3nt: TGTGCCAGTACCAAGGGGCAGGGGGTTTCGGCTAACTATGGCTACACCTTC; CDR3aa: CASTKGQGVSANYGYTF
abundance: NA; j_gene: TRBJ2-1; v_gene: TRBV6-4; d_gene: NA; CDR3nt: TGTGCCAGCAGTGACGGGGGCCACTACAATGAGCAGTTCTTC; CDR3aa: CASSDGGHYNEQFF
abundance: NA; j_gene: TRBJ1-4; v_gene: TRBV6-5; d_gene: NA; CDR3nt: TGTGCCGGCAGTTACAGGCCCCTAGGAACTAATGAAAAACTGTTTTTT; CDR3aa: CAGSYRPLGTNEKLFF
abundance: NA; j_gene: TRBJ1-2; v_gene: TRBV20-1; d_gene: NA; CDR3nt: TGCAGTGCTAGTGGAGGCACGACTAACTATGGCTACACCCACTTC; CDR3aa: CSASGGTTNYGYTHF
abundance: NA; j_gene: TRBJ1-1; v_gene: TRBV7-6; d_gene: NA; CDR3nt: TGTGCCAGCAGCTCCGGGGGGGCTTGGGGTGAAGCTTTCTTT; CDR3aa: CASSSGGAWGEAFF
abundance: NA; j_gene: TRBJ1-5; v_gene: TRBV5-4; d_gene: NA; CDR3nt: TGTGCCAGCAGCTTGAGGCCAGGGCTCTATAGCAATCAGCCCCAGCATTTT; CDR3aa: CASSLRPGLYSNQPQHF
abundance: NA; j_gene: TRBJ1-5; v_gene: TRBV2; d_gene: NA; CDR3nt: TGTGCCGGGGGGGGGACGGGACAGCCCCAGCATTTT; CDR3aa: CAGGGTGQPQHF
abundance: NA; j_gene: TRBJ1-1; v_gene: TRBV11-2; d_gene: NA; CDR3nt: TGTGCCAGCAGCTCAGAGTTTGAGCCGCGGGGGGAAGCTTTCTTT; CDR3aa: CASSSEFEPRGEAFF
abundance: NA; j_gene: TRBJ2-3; v_gene: TRBV6-5; d_gene: NA; CDR3nt: TGTGCCAGCAGTTACGAACTAGCAAGGGAAGATACGCAGTATTTT; CDR3aa: CASSYELAREDTQYF
abundance: NA; j_gene: TRBJ1-2; v_gene: TRBV5-1; d_gene: TRBD1; CDR3nt: TGCGCCAGCAGCCGGACAGGGGACTCCTATGGCTACACCTTC; CDR3aa: CASSRTGDSYGYTF
abundance: NA; j_gene: TRBJ2-3; v_gene: TRBV6-6; d_gene: TRBD2; CDR3nt: TGTGCCAGCAAGCGGGAGGTCGGAGATACGCAGTATTTT; CDR3aa: CASKREVGDTQYF
abundance: NA; j_gene: TRBJ2-3; v_gene: TRBV5-1; d_gene: TRBD2; CDR3nt: TGCGCCAGCAGCTTTTTAGGCCTAGCGGGGGCTGCTAGCACAGATACGCAGTATTTT; CDR3aa: CASSFLGLAGAASTDTQYF
abundance: NA; j_gene: TRBJ2-1; v_gene: TRBV21-1; d_gene: NA; CDR3nt: TGTGCCAGCACCAAACAGGGGATCGAGCAGTTCTTC; CDR3aa: CASTKQGIEQFF
abundance: NA; j_gene: TRBJ2-5; v_gene: TRBV7-2; d_gene: NA; CDR3nt: TGTGCCAGCAGCCCCGGTGGGACACAGGAGACCCAGTACTTC; CDR3aa: CASSPGGTQETQYF
abundance: NA; j_gene: TRBJ2-7; v_gene: TRBV27; d_gene: TRBD1; CDR3nt: TGTGCCAGCAGGCCGCGGCCGGGACAGGGGACATACGAGCAGTACTTC; CDR3aa: CASRPRPGQGTYEQYF
abundance: NA; j_gene: TRBJ2-1; v_gene: TRBV12-3/TRBV12-4; d_gene: NA; CDR3nt: TGTGCCAGCAGTCCCCGCTACAATGAGCAGTTCTTC; CDR3aa: CASSPRYNEQFF